This entry lists 15 T cell receptor beta chains sequenced from one sample in a study of cytomegalovirus exposure and HLA in healthy donors. It was with 60 Vbeta and 13 Jbeta primers that the PCR ran. Some clones are missing from TCRdb's copy, which holds only in-frame ones; the method was immunoSEQ multiplex PCR. The table includes more than 100,000 clones, over 60% detected once. Sequencing was performed on PBMCs. The source of these receptors is a man younger than 30 in good health and CMV-seronegative.

V is TRBV6-4 and J is TRBJ1-2, with D possibly being TRBD1 (6 bases). Per germline, CDR1 MRHNA and CDR2 SNTAGT. The CDR3 totals 14 residues. Trimming took 2 bases from V and 6 from J, leaving 13 bases between them. CDR3 DNA sequence: TGTGCCAGCAGTGACAATACAGGGATGAATGGCTACACCTTC. It translates to CASSDNTGMNGYTF.

The V gene is TRBV7-9, the J gene TRBJ2-3; 9 nucleotides match TRBD2. V was clipped by 1 base and J by 7 bases; unmatched bases: 6. Germline V gene data show CDR1 as SEHNR and CDR2 as FQNEAQ (reference sequence). The CDR3 runs to 15 residues. CDR3 loop: CASSLVSGSEHTQYF. DNA of the CDR3: TGTGCCAGCAGCTTAGTTAGCGGGAGTGAGCATACGCAGTATTTT.

This clone was seen a handful of times. The V and J genes are TRBV28 and TRBJ2-1, with a possible D match to TRBD2 (6 bases). CDR1 is MDHEN and CDR2 is SYDVKM in the germline V gene. Trimming took 5 bases from V and 7 from J, leaving 15 bases between them. The CDR3 covers 14 residues. The CDR3 here is CASSPRRGMNEQFF. The DNA for the CDR3 is TGTGCCAGCAGTCCCCGGAGGGGTATGAATGAGCAGTTCTTC.

CDR3 residues: CASSIVPGTGLAQPQHF. As DNA, the CDR3 is TGTGCCAGTAGTATAGTCCCCGGGACAGGGCTGGCGCAGCCCCAGCATTTT. The J gene is TRBJ1-5, the V gene TRBV19, with 9 bases identical to TRBD1. Germline V gene sequence: CDR1 LNHDA, CDR2 SQIVND (reference sequence). J lost 7 bases, V lost 1 base, and 11 bases had no gene match. The CDR3 consists of 17 residues.

The chain employs TRBV7-3 and TRBJ1-2, with a tentative D call TRBD1 (5 bases). The CDR3 is 15 amino acids. V was cut by 2 bases and J by 4 bases, with 14 bases left in between. The V gene's germline CDR1 is SGHTA and CDR2 FQGTGA. CDR3 bases: TGTGCCAGCAGCTTATCGGCAGGGCAGGGCTATGGCTACACCTTC. Its protein is CASSLSAGQGYGYTF. Drawing the rest from reference TRBV7-3 and TRBJ1-2, the complete variable domain is GAGVSQTPSNKVTEKGKYVELRCDPISGHTALYWYRQSLGQGPEFLIYFQGTGAADDSGLPNDRFFAVRPEGSVSTLKIQRTERGDSAVYLCASSLSAGQGYGYTFGSGTRLTVV.

This clone was detected a few times. This rearrangement joins TRBV10-1 to TRBJ2-1; 10 bases map to TRBD2. This CDR3 comprises 16 residues. V trimming: 3 bases; J trimming: 0 bases; junction bases outside the gene matches: 2. Germline assignment: CDR1 WNHNN and CDR2 SYGVQD (reference sequence). The CDR3 loop reads CASSERLAGSYNEQFF. The CDR3 DNA follows: TGCGCCAGCAGTGAAAGACTAGCGGGCTCCTACAATGAGCAGTTCTTC.

This clone was seen only a few times. The V call is TRBV5-4, the J call TRBJ2-6; 8 nucleotides match TRBD1. Germline CDR1 reads SGHNT; CDR2 reads YYREEE (reference sequence). This CDR3 spans 19 amino acids. The V and J ends lost 4 bases and 0 bases, in that order; junction bases with no gene match: 12. The CDR3 loop is CASSPAWTGFGSGANVLTF. The CDR3 nucleotides read TGTGCCAGCAGCCCGGCATGGACAGGGTTTGGCTCTGGGGCCAACGTCCTGACTTTC. The full variable domain, in which reference TRBV5-4 and TRBJ2-6 provide the parts outside the CDR3, is ETGVTQSPTHLIKTRGQQVTLRCSSQSGHNTVSWYQQALGQGPQFIFQYYREEENGRGNFPPRFSGLQFPNYSSELNVNALELDDSALYLCASSPAWTGFGSGANVLTFGAGSRLTVL.

The V and J genes are TRBV7-9 and TRBJ1-4, with 8 bases aligning to TRBD1. This CDR3 comprises 15 residues. The V and J ends lost 4 bases and 1 base, in that order; junction bases with no gene match: 2. CDR1 SEHNR and CDR2 FQNEAQ come from the germline V gene (reference sequence). The CDR3 nucleotides read TGTGCCAGCAGCTCAGGACAGGGAACTAATGAAAAACTGTTTTTT. Its translation is CASSSGQGTNEKLFF.

The CDR3 spells CAFGGGASYEQYF. The CDR3 coding sequence is TGTGCCTTTGGTGGGGGGGCGTCCTACGAGCAGTACTTC. The chain is built from TRBV11-2 and TRBJ2-7; D is possibly TRBD2 (7 bases). Germline CDR1 is SGHAT and CDR2 is FQNNGV. The CDR3 runs to 13 residues. The V end was cut by 11 bases, the J end by 1 base, with 15 bases between.

The chain carries TRBV28 and TRBJ1-3; TRBD1 is a possible D gene (5 bases). Germline V lookup: CDR1 MDHEN, CDR2 SYDVKM. V dropped 5 bases and J dropped 2 bases, with 16 bases sitting between them. The CDR3 totals 16 residues. The CDR3 sequence is CASSPDAGSAGNTIYF. The CDR3 coding sequence is TGTGCCAGCAGTCCGGATGCAGGGTCTGCTGGAAACACCATATATTTT. The full variable domain, with the rest looked up from reference TRBV28 and TRBJ1-3, is DVKVTQSSRYLVKRTGEKVFLECVQDMDHENMFWYRQDPGLGLRLIYFSYDVKMKEKGDIPEGYSVSREKKERFSLILESASTNQTSMYLCASSPDAGSAGNTIYFGEGSWLTVV.

The chain couples TRBV30 to TRBJ2-1, with 13 bases identical to TRBD2. The germline CDR1 and CDR2 sequences are GTSNPN and SVGIG (reference sequence). The CDR3 consists of 18 residues. Germline trimming cut 5 bases from V and 0 bases from J; bases unmatched to any gene: 10. CDR3: CAWSSGTSGMNSYNEQFF. As DNA, the CDR3 is TGTGCCTGGTCCTCCGGGACTAGCGGGATGAACTCCTACAATGAGCAGTTCTTC.

The V gene is TRBV11-2, the J gene TRBJ2-7; TRBD1 matches at 7 bases. Per the germline V gene, CDR1 is SGHAT and CDR2 is FQNNGV. V shed 5 bases and J 4 bases; nucleotides not matched to a gene: 8. This CDR3 has 14 residues. CDR3 DNA: TGTGCCAGCAGCCAACAGGGGATTCTTTACGAGCAGTACTTC. Translating it yields CASSQQGILYEQYF.

The gene calls are TRBV7-6 and TRBJ2-2; tentatively, D is TRBD1 (5 bases). The CDR3 covers 15 residues. Germline CDR1 reads SGHVS; CDR2 reads FNYEAQ. The germline V and J ends were trimmed by 1 base and 7 bases, with 13 bases remaining between them. The CDR3: CASSLDQGGNGELFF. DNA of the CDR3: TGTGCCAGCAGCTTAGATCAGGGTGGAAACGGGGAGCTGTTTTTT.

The gene calls are TRBV27 and TRBJ2-7, with D possibly matching TRBD1 (6 bases). This CDR3 comprises 16 residues. Germline V lookup: CDR1 MNHEY, CDR2 SMNVEV (reference sequence). V was cut by 4 bases and J by 7 bases, with 23 bases left in between. Written as DNA, the CDR3 is TGTGCCAGCAGTTCCCGGACAGCCTCGGGGTTTTGGGAGCAGTACTTC. Amino acids: CASSSRTASGFWEQYF.

V gene TRBV14 combines with J gene TRBJ2-1; D remains unclear. The CDR3 runs 15 residues. Trimming took 6 bases from V and 4 from J, leaving 16 bases between them. CDR1 SGHDN and CDR2 FVKESK come from the germline V gene. CDR3: CASSLNEARYNEQFF. The CDR3 DNA sequence: TGTGCCAGCAGTCTCAATGAGGCCCGATACAATGAGCAGTTCTTC.